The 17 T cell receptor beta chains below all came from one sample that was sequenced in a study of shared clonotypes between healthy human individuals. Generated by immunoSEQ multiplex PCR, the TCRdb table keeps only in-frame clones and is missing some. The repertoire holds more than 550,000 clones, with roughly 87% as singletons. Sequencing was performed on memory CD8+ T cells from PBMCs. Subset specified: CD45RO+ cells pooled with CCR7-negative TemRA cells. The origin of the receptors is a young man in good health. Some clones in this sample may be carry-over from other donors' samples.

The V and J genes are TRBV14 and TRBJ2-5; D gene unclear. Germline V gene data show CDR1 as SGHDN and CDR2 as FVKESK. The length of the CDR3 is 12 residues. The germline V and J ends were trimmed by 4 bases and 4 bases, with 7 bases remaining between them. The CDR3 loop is CASSLYGETQYF. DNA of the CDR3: TGTGCCAGCAGCCTTTATGGAGAGACCCAGTACTTC. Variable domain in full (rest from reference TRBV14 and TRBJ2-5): EAGVTQFPSHSVIEKGQTVTLRCDPISGHDNLYWYRRVMGKEIKFLLHFVKESKQDESGMPNNRFLAERTGGTYSTLKVQPAELEDSGVYFCASSLYGETQYFGPGTRLLVL.

CDR3 region: CASMGPSGNYGYTF. CDR3 nucleotide sequence: TGTGCCAGTATGGGTCCCTCAGGGAACTATGGCTACACCTTC. The V call is TRBV19, the J call TRBJ1-2; possible D gene TRBD1, 5 bases. V was pared by 7 bases and J by 2 bases, with 14 bases between. The germline V gene has CDR1 LNHDA and CDR2 SQIVND (reference sequence). The CDR3 totals 14 residues.

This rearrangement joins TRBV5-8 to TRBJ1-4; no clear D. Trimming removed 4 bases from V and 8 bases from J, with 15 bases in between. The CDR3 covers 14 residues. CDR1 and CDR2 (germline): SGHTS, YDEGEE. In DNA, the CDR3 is TGTGCCAGCAGCCGCGGACGGATTGGAGAAAAACTGTTTTTT. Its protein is CASSRGRIGEKLFF.

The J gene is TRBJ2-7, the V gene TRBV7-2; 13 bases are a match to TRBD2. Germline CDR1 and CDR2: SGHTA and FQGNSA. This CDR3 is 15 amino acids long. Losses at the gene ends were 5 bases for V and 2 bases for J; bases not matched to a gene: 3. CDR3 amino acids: CASSPGTSGTYEQYF. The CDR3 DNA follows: TGTGCCAGCAGCCCCGGGACTAGCGGGACCTACGAGCAGTACTTC.

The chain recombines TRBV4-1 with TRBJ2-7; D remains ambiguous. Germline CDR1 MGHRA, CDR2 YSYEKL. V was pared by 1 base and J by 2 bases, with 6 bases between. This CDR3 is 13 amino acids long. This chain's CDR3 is CASSQAQAYEQYF. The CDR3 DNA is TGCGCCAGCAGCCAAGCCCAGGCCTACGAGCAGTACTTC.

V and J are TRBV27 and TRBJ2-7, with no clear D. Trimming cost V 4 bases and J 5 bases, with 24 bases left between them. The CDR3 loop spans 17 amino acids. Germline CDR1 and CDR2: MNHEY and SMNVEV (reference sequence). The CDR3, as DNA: TGTGCCAGCAGTTCGTTATATAGCCAGGAGAACGAGGACGAGCAGTACTTC. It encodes CASSSLYSQENEDEQYF.

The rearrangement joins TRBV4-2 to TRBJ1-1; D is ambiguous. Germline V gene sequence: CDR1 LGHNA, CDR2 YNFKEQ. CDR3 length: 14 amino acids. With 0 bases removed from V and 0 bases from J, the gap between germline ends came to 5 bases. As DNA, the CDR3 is TGTGCCAGCAGCCAAGATAGGGTGAACACTGAAGCTTTCTTT. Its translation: CASSQDRVNTEAFF.

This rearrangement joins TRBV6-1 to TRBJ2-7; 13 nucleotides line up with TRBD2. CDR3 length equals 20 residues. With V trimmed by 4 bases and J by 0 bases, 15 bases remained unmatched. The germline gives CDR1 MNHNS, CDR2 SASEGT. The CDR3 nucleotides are TGTGCCAGCAGTGGAGGGACTAGCGGGGACAAACTCCCGAGCTCCTACGAGCAGTACTTC. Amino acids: CASSGGTSGDKLPSSYEQYF.

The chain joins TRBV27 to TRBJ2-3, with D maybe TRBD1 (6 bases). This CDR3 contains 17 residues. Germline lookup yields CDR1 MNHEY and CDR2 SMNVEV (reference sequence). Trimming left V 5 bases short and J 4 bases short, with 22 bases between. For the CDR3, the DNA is TGTGCCAGCAGTCTTTTAAGGGCCTCCGAGGGGGCAGATACGCAGTATTTT. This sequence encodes CASSLLRASEGADTQYF.

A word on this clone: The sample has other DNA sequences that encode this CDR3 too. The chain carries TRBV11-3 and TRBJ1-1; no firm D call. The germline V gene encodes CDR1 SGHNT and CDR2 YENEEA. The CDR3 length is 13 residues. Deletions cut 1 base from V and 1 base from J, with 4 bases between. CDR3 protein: CASSLVGNTEAFF. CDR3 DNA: TGTGCCAGCAGCTTAGTCGGGAACACTGAAGCTTTCTTT.

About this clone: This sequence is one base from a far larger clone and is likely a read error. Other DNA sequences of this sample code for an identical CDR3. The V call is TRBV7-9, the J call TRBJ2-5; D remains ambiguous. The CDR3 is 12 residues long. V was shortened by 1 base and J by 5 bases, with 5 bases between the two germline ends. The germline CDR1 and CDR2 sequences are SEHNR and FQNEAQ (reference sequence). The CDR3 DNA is TGTGCCAGCAGCTTAGTTCGGGAGACCCAGTACTTC. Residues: CASSLVRETQYF.

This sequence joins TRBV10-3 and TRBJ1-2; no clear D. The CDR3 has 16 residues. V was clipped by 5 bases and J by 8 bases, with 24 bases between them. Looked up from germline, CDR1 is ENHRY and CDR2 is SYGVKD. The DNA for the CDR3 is TGTGCCATCAGTTACCATCTGTCAAACAATCCGCCGGGCTACACCTTC. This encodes CAISYHLSNNPPGYTF.

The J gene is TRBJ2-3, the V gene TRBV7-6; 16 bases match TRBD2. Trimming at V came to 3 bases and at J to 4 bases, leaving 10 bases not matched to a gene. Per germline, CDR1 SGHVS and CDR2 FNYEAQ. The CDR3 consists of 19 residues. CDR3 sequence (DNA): TGTGCCAGCAGCTTTCCGGGACTAGCGGGAGGGGTGTGGTCAGATACGCAGTATTTT. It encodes CASSFPGLAGGVWSDTQYF.

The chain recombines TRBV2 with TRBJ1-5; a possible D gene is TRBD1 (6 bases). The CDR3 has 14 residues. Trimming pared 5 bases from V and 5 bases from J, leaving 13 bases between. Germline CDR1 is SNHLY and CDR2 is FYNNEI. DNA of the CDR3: TGTGCCAGCAGTACCCCAGGGGACTATCAGCCCCAGCATTTT. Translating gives CASSTPGDYQPQHF.

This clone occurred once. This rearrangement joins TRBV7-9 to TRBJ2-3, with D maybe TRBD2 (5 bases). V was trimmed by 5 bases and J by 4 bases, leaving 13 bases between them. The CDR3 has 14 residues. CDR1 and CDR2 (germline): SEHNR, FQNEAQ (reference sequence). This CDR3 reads CASSLSVGADTQYF. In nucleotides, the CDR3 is TGTGCCAGCAGCCTTAGCGTTGGCGCAGATACGCAGTATTTT.

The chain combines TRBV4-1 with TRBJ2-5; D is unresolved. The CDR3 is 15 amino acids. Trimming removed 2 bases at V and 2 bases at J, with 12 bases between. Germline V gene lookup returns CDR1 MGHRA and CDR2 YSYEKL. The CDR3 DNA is TGCGCCAGCAGCCAACTTTCAGAGAGACAAGAGACCCAGTACTTC. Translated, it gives CASSQLSERQETQYF.

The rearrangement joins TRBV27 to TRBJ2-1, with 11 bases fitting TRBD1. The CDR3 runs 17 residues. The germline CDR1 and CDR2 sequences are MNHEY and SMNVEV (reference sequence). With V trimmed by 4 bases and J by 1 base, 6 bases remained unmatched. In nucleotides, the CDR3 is TGTGCCAGCAGTTCGTGGACAGGGGGCGATTCCTACAATGAGCAGTTCTTC. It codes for CASSSWTGGDSYNEQFF.